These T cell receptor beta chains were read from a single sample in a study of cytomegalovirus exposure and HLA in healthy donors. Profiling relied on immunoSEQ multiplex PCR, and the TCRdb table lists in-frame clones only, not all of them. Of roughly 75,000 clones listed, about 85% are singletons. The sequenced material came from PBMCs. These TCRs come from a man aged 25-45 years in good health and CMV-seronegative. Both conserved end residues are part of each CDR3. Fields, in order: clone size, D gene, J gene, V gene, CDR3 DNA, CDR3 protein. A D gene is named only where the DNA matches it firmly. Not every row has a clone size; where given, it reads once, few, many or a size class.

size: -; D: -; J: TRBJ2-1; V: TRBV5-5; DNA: TGTGCCAGCAGGGGGAGGAGGACAGGCTCCTACAATGAGCAGTTCTTC; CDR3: CASRGRRTGSYNEQFF
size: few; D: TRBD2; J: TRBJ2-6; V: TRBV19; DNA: TGTGCCAGTAGTGGGAGTCGGGGGGCTGGGGCCAACGTCCTGACTTTC; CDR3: CASSGSRGAGANVLTF
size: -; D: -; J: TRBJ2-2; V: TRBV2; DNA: TGTGCCAGCCGCTCCCGTTTCCAGGGGCTGAACACCGGGGAGCTGTTTTTT; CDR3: CASRSRFQGLNTGELFF
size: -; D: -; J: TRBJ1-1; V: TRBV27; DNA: TGTGCCAGCAGTTTATCTTGGGCTATGAACACTGAAGCTTTCTTT; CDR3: CASSLSWAMNTEAFF
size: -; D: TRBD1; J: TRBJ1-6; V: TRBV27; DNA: TGTGCCAGCACTCACATGACAGGGGGCTCACCCCTCCACTTT; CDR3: CASTHMTGGSPLHF
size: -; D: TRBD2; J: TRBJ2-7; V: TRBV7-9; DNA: TGTGCCAGCAGCTTGGGGAGACTAGCGGGTTACACCTACGAGCAGTACTTC; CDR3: CASSLGRLAGYTYEQYF
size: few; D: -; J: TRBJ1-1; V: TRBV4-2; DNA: TGTGCCAGCAGCCAAGATCTGGAACGGAGAAGGGCTTTCTTT; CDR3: CASSQDLERRRAFF
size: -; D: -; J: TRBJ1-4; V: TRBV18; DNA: TGTGCCAGCTCAGCATTGACTCTCTCAACTAATGAAAAACTGTTTTTT; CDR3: CASSALTLSTNEKLFF
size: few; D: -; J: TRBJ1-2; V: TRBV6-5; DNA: TGTGCCAGCAGTTACTCAGGCCAGGGCGCCCCGAGCTACACCTTC; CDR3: CASSYSGQGAPSYTF
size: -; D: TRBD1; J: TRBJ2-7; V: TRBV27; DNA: TGTGCCAGCAGTAACAGTATCGGGACAGTCTCCTACGAGCAGTACTTC; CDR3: CASSNSIGTVSYEQYF
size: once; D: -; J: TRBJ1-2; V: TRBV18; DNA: TGTGCCAGCTCCCACTACAGGGATCGCTATGGCTACACCTTC; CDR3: CASSHYRDRYGYTF
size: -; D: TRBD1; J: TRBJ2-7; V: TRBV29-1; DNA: TGCAGCGTGGCGACAGGGGACGAGCAGTACTTC; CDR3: CSVATGDEQYF
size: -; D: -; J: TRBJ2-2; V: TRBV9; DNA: TGTGCCAGCAGCGTAACTTCACCAACTACCGGGGAGCTGTTTTTT; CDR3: CASSVTSPTTGELFF
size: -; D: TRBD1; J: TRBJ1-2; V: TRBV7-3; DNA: TGTGCCAGCAGACCGGCTCCAGGGGGCGGCTATGGCTACACCTTC; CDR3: CASRPAPGGGYGYTF
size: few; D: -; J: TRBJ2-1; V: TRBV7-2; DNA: TGTGCCAGCAGCTTAAGTGCGGCGAAAGGGAGGGAGCAGTTCTTC; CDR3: CASSLSAAKGREQFF
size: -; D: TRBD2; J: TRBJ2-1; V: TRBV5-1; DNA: TGCGCCAGCAGTTGGGGACTAGCGGGGGGGAACTACAATGAGCAGTTCTTC; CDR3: CASSWGLAGGNYNEQFF
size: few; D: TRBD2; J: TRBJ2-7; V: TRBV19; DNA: TGTGCCAGTAGCCCGGGGGGGTGGTCCTACGAGCAGTACTTC; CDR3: CASSPGGWSYEQYF
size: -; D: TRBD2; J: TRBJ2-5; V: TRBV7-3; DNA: TGTGCCAGCAGCCTAGGGCCTAGCGGGGGGCAAGAGACCCAGTACTTC; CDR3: CASSLGPSGGQETQYF
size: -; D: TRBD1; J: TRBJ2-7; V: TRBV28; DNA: TGTGCCAGCAGTTTATCCGGGACAGGGATGGGCGAGCAGTACTTC; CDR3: CASSLSGTGMGEQYF
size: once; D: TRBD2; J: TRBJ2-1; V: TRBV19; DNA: TGTGCCAGTAGGAGACTAGCGGGAGGACGAGTGAGTGAGCAGTTCTTC; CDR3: CASRRLAGGRVSEQFF
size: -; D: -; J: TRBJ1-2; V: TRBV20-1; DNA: TGCAGTGGAAAATGGGGGGGTGGCTACACCTTC; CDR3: CSGKWGGGYTF
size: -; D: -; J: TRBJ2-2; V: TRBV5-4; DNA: TGTGCCAGCAGCGTCGGGGGGCAGGCGAACACCGGGGAGCTGTTTTTT; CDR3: CASSVGGQANTGELFF
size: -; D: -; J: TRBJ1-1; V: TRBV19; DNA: TGTGCCAGTAGTATCGGGGGTAGAGGCACTGAAGCTTTCTTT; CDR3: CASSIGGRGTEAFF
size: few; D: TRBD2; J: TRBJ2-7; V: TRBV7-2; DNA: TGTGCCAGCAGCGAAAGCGGGACCCGCTCCTACGAGCAGTACTTC; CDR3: CASSESGTRSYEQYF
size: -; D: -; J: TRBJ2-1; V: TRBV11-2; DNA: TGTGCCAGCAGCTTAGGTCGGGGGAGAGGATACAATGAGCAGTTCTTC; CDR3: CASSLGRGRGYNEQFF
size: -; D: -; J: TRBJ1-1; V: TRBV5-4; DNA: TGTGCCAGCAGCCGGGGGGGAACTCAAACTGAAGCTTTCTTT; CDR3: CASSRGGTQTEAFF
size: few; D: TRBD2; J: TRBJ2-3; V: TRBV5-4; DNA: TGTGCCAGCAGCGGGGGGACTAGCGGGACAGATACGCAGTATTTT; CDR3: CASSGGTSGTDTQYF
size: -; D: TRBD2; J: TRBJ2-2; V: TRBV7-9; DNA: TGTGCCAGCAGCTTTACACTAGCGGGGGAATCCGGGGAGCTGTTTTTT; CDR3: CASSFTLAGESGELFF
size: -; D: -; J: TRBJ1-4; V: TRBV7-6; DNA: TGTGCCAGCAGCTTAGCCGGGGGAGGTGAAAAACTGTTTTTT; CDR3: CASSLAGGGEKLFF
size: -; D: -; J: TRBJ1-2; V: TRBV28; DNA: TGTGCCAGCAGTTCAGAATCTAACAGGATTTGGTACGGCTACACCTTC; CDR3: CASSSESNRIWYGYTF
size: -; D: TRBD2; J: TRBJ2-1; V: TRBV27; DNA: TGTGCCAGCAGTTCGTTTCTAGCGGGAGTGTTGGGTGAGCAGTTCTTC; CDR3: CASSSFLAGVLGEQFF
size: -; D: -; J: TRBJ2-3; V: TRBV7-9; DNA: TGTGCCAGCAGCCCGGGGTTTAGCACAGATACGCAGTATTTT; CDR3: CASSPGFSTDTQYF
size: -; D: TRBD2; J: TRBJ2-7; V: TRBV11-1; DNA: TGTGCCAGCAGCCGGGAGGACTCCTACGAGCAGTACTTC; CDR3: CASSREDSYEQYF
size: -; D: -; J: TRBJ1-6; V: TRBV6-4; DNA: TGTGCCAGCAGTGAAGATGGAGGGGAGGGTTCACCCCTCCACTTT; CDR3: CASSEDGGEGSPLHF
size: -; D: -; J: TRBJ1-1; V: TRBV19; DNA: TGTGCCAGCCAGGAAGGCCCCACTGAAGCTTTCTTT; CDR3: CASQEGPTEAFF
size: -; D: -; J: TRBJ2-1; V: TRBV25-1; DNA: TGTGCCAGCAGAAGACAGAACAATGAGCAGTTCTTC; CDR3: CASRRQNNEQFF
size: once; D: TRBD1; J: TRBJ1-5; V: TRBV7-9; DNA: TGTGCCAGCAGCTCGGGACAGGGGGAACAGCCCCAGCATTTT; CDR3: CASSSGQGEQPQHF
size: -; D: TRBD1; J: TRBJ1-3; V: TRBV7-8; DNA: TGTGCCAGCAGCTTACAGGGGGCAATTTTAGACACCATATATTTT; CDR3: CASSLQGAILDTIYF
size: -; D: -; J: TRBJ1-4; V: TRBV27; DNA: TGTGCCAGCAGGCCGAGGGCACTCATGGAGGAAAAACTGTTTTTT; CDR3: CASRPRALMEEKLFF
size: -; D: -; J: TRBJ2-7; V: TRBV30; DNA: TGTGCCTGGAGTGACCCCGGGACACCGTGGGAGCAGTACTTC; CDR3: CAWSDPGTPWEQYF
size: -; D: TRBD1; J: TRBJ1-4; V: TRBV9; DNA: TGTGCCAGCAGCGGACTCGGGACAGGTCGTGAAAAACTGTTTTTT; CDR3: CASSGLGTGREKLFF
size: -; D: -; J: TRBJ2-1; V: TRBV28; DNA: TGTGCCAGCAGTTTAGCGGGCAATGAGCAGTTCTTC; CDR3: CASSLAGNEQFF
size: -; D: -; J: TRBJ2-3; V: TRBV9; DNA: TGTGCCAGCAGCGTAGGCGGGGTTAGCACAGATACGCAGTATTTT; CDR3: CASSVGGVSTDTQYF
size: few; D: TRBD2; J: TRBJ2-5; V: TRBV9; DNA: TGTGCCAGCAGCGTAGCTCACGGGGATCGGTTACTAGCGGGAGGGCCTGAGACCCAGTACTTC; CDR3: CASSVAHGDRLLAGGPETQYF
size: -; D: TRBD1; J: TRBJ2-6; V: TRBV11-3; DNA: TGTGCCAGCAGCTTAAGAGGGACAGGGGCTACCTCTGGGGCCAACGTCCTGACTTTC; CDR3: CASSLRGTGATSGANVLTF
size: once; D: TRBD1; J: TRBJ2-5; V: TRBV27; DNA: TGTGCCAGCAGTCCTGGGACAGGGCGAGTGGAGACCCAGTACTTC; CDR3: CASSPGTGRVETQYF
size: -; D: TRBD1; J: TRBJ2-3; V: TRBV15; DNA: TGTGCCACCAGCAGCGGACAGGGGGCTGATACGCAGTATTTT; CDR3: CATSSGQGADTQYF
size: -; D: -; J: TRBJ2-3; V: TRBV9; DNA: TGTGCCAGCAGCGTAGGGAGATGGGGAGGACTATTTACAGATACGCAGTATTTT; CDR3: CASSVGRWGGLFTDTQYF
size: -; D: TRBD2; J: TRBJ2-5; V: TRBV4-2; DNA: TGTGCCAGCAGCCAAGAACTAGCGGGAGGAGAGACCCAGTACTTC; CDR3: CASSQELAGGETQYF
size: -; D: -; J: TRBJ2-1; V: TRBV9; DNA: TGTGCCAGCAGCGTAACTCCAGGCTTCGAGCAGTTCTTC; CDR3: CASSVTPGFEQFF
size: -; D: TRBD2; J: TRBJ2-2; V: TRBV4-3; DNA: TGCGCCAGCAGCGGACTAGCGGGGCTAACTACCGGGGAGCTGTTTTTT; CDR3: CASSGLAGLTTGELFF
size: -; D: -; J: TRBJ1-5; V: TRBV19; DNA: TGTGCCAGTAGTCCCCACAGACTGACCCCGGGACAGCCCCAGCATTTT; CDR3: CASSPHRLTPGQPQHF